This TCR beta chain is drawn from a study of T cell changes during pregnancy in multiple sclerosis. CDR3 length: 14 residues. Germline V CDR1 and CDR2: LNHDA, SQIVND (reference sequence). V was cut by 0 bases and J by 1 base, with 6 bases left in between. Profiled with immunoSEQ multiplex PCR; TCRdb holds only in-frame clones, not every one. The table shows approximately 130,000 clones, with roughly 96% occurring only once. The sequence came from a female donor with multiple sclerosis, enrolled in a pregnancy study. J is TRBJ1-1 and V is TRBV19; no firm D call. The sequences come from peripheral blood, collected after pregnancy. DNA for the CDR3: TGTGCCAGTAGTATAGACGGTCAGAACACTGAAGCTTTCTTT. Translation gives CASSIDGQNTEAFF. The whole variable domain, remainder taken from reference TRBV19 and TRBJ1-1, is DGGITQSPKYLFRKEGQNVTLSCEQNLNHDAMYWYRQDPGQGLRLIYYSQIVNDFQKGDIAEGYSVSREKKESFPLTVTSAQKNPTAFYLCASSIDGQNTEAFFGQGTRLTVV.